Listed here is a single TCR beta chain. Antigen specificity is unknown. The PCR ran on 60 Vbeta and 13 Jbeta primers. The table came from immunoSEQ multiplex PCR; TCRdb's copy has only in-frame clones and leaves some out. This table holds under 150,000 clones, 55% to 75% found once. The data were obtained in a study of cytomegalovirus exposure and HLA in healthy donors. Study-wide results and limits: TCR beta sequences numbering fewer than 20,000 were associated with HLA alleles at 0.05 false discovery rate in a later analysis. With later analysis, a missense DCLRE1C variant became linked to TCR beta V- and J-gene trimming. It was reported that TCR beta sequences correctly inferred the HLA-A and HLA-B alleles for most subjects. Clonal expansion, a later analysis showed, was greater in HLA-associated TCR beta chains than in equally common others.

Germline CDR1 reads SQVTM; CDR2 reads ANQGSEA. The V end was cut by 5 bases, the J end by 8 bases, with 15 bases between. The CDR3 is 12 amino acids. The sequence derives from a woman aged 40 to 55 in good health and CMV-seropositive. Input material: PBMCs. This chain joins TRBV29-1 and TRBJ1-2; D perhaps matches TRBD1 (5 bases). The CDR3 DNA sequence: TGCAGCGTTACGGGCAGGGTGAGGGGCTACACCTTC. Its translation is CSVTGRVRGYTF. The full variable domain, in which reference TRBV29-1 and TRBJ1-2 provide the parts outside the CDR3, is SAVISQKPSRDICQRGTSLTIQCQVDSQVTMMFWYRQQPGQSLTLIATANQGSEATYESGFVIDKFPISRPNLTFSTLTVSNMSPEDSSIYLCSVTGRVRGYTFGSGTRLTVV.